This TCR beta chain stems from a study of cytomegalovirus exposure and HLA in healthy donors. Of note for this clone: Its cognate antigen is unknown.

The V and J ends lost 6 bases and 3 bases respectively, with 18 bases between them. The CDR3 contains 15 residues. CDR1 and CDR2 from the germline V gene are MDHEN and SYDVKM. Study conclusions and caveats: A few CMV-associated chains proved CMV antigen-specific in vitro. Over 150 TCR beta chains were listed as cytomegalovirus-associated.

The PCR ran on 60 Vbeta and 13 Jbeta primers. Only in-frame clones appear in the TCRdb table, and some are missing; sequencing was by immunoSEQ multiplex PCR. Of 150,000 or so clones listed, nearly 70% were seen once; the top ten hold under 11%. The V and J genes are TRBV28 and TRBJ2-7; maybe TRBD1 (6 bases). Sequenced input: PBMCs. The receptor was derived from a man aged 25-45 years in good health and CMV-seropositive. CDR3: CASRNRGSRIYEQYF. The CDR3 DNA follows: TGTGCCAGCAGGAATAGGGGGTCGCGGATCTACGAGCAGTACTTC.